This T cell receptor (beta chain) was identified during a study of identical twins. Study results and caveats: Sequences that were beta out-of-frame showed weaker excess twin sharing. Those out-of-frame alpha sequences shared by twins showed an excess of low generation probability. The study drew conclusions from cross-sectional statistical analysis, not from following the same donors.

This clonotype was counted a few times. Its matching antigen is unknown. TCRdb re-analysed the 5' RACE reads in MiXCR, keeping a single row per CDR3 protein. This table holds a few hundred thousand distinct CDR3 sequences, roughly a tenth found once. Germline V gene data show CDR1 as SGHRS and CDR2 as YFSETQ. The length of the CDR3 is 16 residues. Trimming removed 0 bases at V and 4 bases at J, with 14 bases between. Sequencing was carried out using memory T cells sorted from blood. This sequence originates from a man between 50 and 59 years old in good health. This chain uses TRBV5-1 with TRBJ1-3; no definite D call. The CDR3 DNA reads TGCGCCAGCAGCTTGGAGGGATCCTCTAAAGGAAACACCATATATTTT. Encoded protein: CASSLEGSSKGNTIYF.